This entry lists 32 T cell receptor beta chains sequenced from one sample in a study of cytomegalovirus exposure and HLA in healthy donors. Data came from immunoSEQ multiplex PCR; TCRdb stores just in-frame clones and leaves some out. The sample contains 250,000 to 400,000 clones, roughly nine tenths of which appear only once. Sequencing was done on a sample of PBMCs. The receptors stem from a woman between 25 and 40 years old in good health and CMV-seropositive.

The rearrangement links TRBV5-6 to TRBJ2-1, with a tentative D call TRBD2 (5 bases). V gave up 0 bases and J gave up 0 bases, with 7 bases separating them. Germline V lookup: CDR1 SGHDT, CDR2 YYEEEE. This CDR3 has 15 residues. CDR3 protein: CASSLASSSYNEQFF. The DNA for the CDR3 is TGTGCCAGCAGCTTGGCTAGCAGCTCCTACAATGAGCAGTTCTTC. Full variable domain (outside the CDR3, taken from reference TRBV5-6 and TRBJ2-1): DAGVTQSPTHLIKTRGQQVTLRCSPKSGHDTVSWYQQALGQGPQFIFQYYEEEERQRGNFPDRFSGHQFPNYSSELNVNALLLGDSALYLCASSLASSSYNEQFFGPGTRLTVL.

V and J are TRBV2 and TRBJ2-7, with D possibly being TRBD2 (6 bases). V dropped 4 bases and J dropped 3 bases, with 19 bases sitting between them. Germline CDR1 is SNHLY and CDR2 is FYNNEI. The CDR3 consists of 16 residues. The CDR3 is CASSVGGIDSNYEQYF. The CDR3 nucleotides read TGTGCCAGCAGTGTGGGGGGAATAGACAGCAACTACGAGCAGTACTTC.

This clone has just one count. CDR3 coding DNA: TGCAGCGTTGAACCCGCCGGAATGGAAGCTTTCTTT. Amino acids: CSVEPAGMEAFF. This chain connects TRBV29-1 to TRBJ1-1; no clear D gene. The V gene lost 2 bases and the J gene lost 8 bases, with 12 bases spanning the gap. The CDR3 totals 12 residues. Germline values: CDR1 SQVTM, CDR2 ANQGSEA.

This chain joins TRBV25-1 and TRBJ2-7; D might be TRBD1 or TRBD2, each matching 5 bases. CDR3 length: 14 amino acids. Germline V lookup: CDR1 MGHDK, CDR2 SYGVNS. V was clipped by 10 bases and J by 2 bases, with 18 bases between them. CDR3 protein: CATSPREIAYEQYF. Here the CDR3 DNA reads TGTGCCACCTCTCCCAGGGAGATCGCCTACGAGCAGTACTTC.

V is TRBV6-4 and J is TRBJ1-6; possibly TRBD1 for D (5 bases). This CDR3 region has 15 residues. The germline gives CDR1 MRHNA, CDR2 SNTAGT. The V end was cut by 10 bases, the J end by 13 bases, with 26 bases between. This CDR3 is CATTQEGLGIVPLHF. CDR3 nucleotides: TGTGCCACCACCCAGGAGGGGCTAGGGATCGTGCCCCTCCACTTT.

V usage is TRBV9 and J usage is TRBJ2-3, with D possibly matching TRBD1 (6 bases). Germline CDR1 and CDR2: SGDLS and YYNGEE. The CDR3 sequence is 18 residues long. The V and J ends lost 3 bases and 5 bases respectively, with 25 bases between them. The CDR3 protein is CASSEGYDRQASGDTQYF. The CDR3, as DNA: TGTGCCAGCAGCGAGGGGTATGATAGACAGGCCTCAGGAGATACGCAGTATTTT.

The genes are TRBV7-8 and TRBJ2-3; D ambiguous. Trimming took 3 bases from V and 1 from J, leaving 11 bases between them. Germline assignment: CDR1 SGHVS and CDR2 FQNEAQ. CDR3 length equals 15 residues. As DNA, the CDR3 is TGTGCCAGCAGCTTGTTCGCAAGGGGCACAGATACGCAGTATTTT. Its translation is CASSLFARGTDTQYF. The variable domain in full, with the rest retrieved from reference TRBV7-8 and TRBJ2-3, is GAGVSQSPRYKVAKRGQDVALRCDPISGHVSLFWYQQALGQGPEFLTYFQNEAQLDKSGLPSDRFFAERPEGSVSTLKIQRTQQEDSAVYLCASSLFARGTDTQYFGPGTRLTVL.

The chain is built from TRBV15 and TRBJ2-7; 9 positions match TRBD1. The J segment lost 3 bases and the V segment lost 1 base, leaving 10 bases of the junction unmatched. Germline CDR1 is LNHNV and CDR2 is YYDKDF (reference sequence). The CDR3 loop spans 17 amino acids. DNA of the CDR3: TGTGCCACCAGCAGAGGCGGACAGGGGCGAAAACACTACGAGCAGTACTTC. Translated, it gives CATSRGGQGRKHYEQYF.

The chain couples TRBV28 to TRBJ1-2, with 9 nucleotides matching TRBD1. The CDR3 loop spans 16 amino acids. After removal of 5 bases from V and 0 bases from J, the junction contained 7 bases not matched to a gene. Germline V gene lookup returns CDR1 MDHEN and CDR2 SYDVKM. CDR3 sequence: CASSAPTGGANYGYTF. CDR3 sequence (DNA): TGTGCCAGCAGTGCGCCGACAGGGGGAGCTAACTATGGCTACACCTTC.

This clone came up a few times. This chain connects TRBV5-1 to TRBJ1-6, with TRBD1 matching 7 bases. Germline trimming cut 4 bases from V and 3 bases from J; bases unmatched to any gene: 7. Germline V lookup: CDR1 SGHRS, CDR2 YFSETQ. The CDR3 loop spans 16 amino acids. The CDR3 bases are TGCGCCAGCAGCGTTGGAAGGGACAGCTATAATTCACCCCTCCACTTT. This encodes CASSVGRDSYNSPLHF.

This clone was detected a few times. The chain uses TRBV6-1 and TRBJ1-2; no clear D. V lost 0 bases and J 6 bases, leaving 11 bases between the germline ends. This CDR3 spans 14 amino acids. Germline CDR1 MNHNS, CDR2 SASEGT. CDR3 DNA: TGTGCCAGCAGTGAAGCCCCCAGGCGGGATGGCTACACCTTC. Translation gives CASSEAPRRDGYTF.

This chain uses TRBV9 with TRBJ1-2; TRBD1 aligns across 7 bases. Germline V gene lookup returns CDR1 SGDLS and CDR2 YYNGEE. The CDR3 runs to 14 residues. J lost 4 bases, V lost 3 bases, and 6 bases had no gene match. The DNA of the CDR3 is TGTGCCAGCAGCGCCGAGACAGGGATCTATGGCTACACCTTC. Translation: CASSAETGIYGYTF.

V gene TRBV27 combines with J gene TRBJ1-2; D ambiguous. V gave up 6 bases and J gave up 2 bases, with 7 bases separating them. CDR1 is MNHEY and CDR2 is SMNVEV in the germline V gene (reference sequence). The CDR3 length is 12 residues. The CDR3 DNA follows: TGTGCCAGCAGCGCAGGCAACTATGGCTACACCTTC. Protein product: CASSAGNYGYTF.

The V and J genes are TRBV9 and TRBJ1-1; no reliable D call. Germline CDR1 and CDR2: SGDLS and YYNGEE. The CDR3 loop spans 17 amino acids. The V end lost 0 bases, the J end lost 1 base, and 16 bases lay between the germline ends. CDR3 protein: CASSVAPSSGENTEAFF. CDR3 in DNA: TGTGCCAGCAGCGTAGCCCCCTCTAGCGGAGAGAACACTGAAGCTTTCTTT.

The chain recombines TRBV30 with TRBJ2-6; TRBD2 agrees at 7 bases. CDR3 length: 15 residues. CDR1 and CDR2 from the germline V gene are GTSNPN and SVGIG (reference sequence). V lost 1 base to trimming and J lost 1 base; unmatched junction nucleotides: 1. In DNA, the CDR3 is TGTGCCTGGAGTGCCGGGGGGTCTGGGGCCAACGTCCTGACTTTC. Translated: CAWSAGGSGANVLTF. The full variable domain, with the rest looked up from reference TRBV30 and TRBJ2-6, is SQTIHQWPATLVQPVGSPLSLECTVEGTSNPNLYWYRQAAGRGLQLLFYSVGIGQISSEVPQNLSASRPQDRQFILSSKKLLLSDSGFYLCAWSAGGSGANVLTFGAGSRLTVL.

The V call is TRBV7-9, the J call TRBJ2-7; 9 bases line up with TRBD1. The V segment lost 2 bases and the J segment 5 bases; nucleotides outside the gene matches: 4. The CDR3 has 14 residues. CDR1 is SEHNR, CDR2 FQNEAQ, per germline (reference sequence). The chain's CDR3 is CASSLQGTGNEQYF. The CDR3 DNA reads as TGTGCCAGCAGCTTACAAGGGACAGGGAACGAGCAGTACTTC. The complete variable domain, with remaining parts taken from reference TRBV7-9 and TRBJ2-7, reads DTGVSQNPRHKITKRGQNVTFRCDPISEHNRLYWYRQTLGQGPEFLTYFQNEAQLEKSRLLSDRFSAERPKGSFSTLEIQRTEQGDSAMYLCASSLQGTGNEQYFGPGTRLTVT.

The rearrangement links TRBV27 to TRBJ2-1; D gene ambiguous. CDR1 and CDR2 (germline): MNHEY, SMNVEV (reference sequence). V was trimmed by 3 bases and J by 6 bases, leaving 12 bases between them. This CDR3 comprises 14 residues. The CDR3 nucleotides are TGTGCCAGCAGTTTGTACGGCGTGGGCAATGAGCAGTTCTTC. Amino acid sequence: CASSLYGVGNEQFF.

The chain has TRBV30 and TRBJ2-5; D remains unclear. The germline V gene encodes CDR1 GTSNPN and CDR2 SVGIG (reference sequence). This CDR3 spans 15 amino acids. V gave up 0 bases and J gave up 5 bases, with 16 bases separating them. The CDR3 spells CAWSVLRAPWETQYF. In DNA, the CDR3 is TGTGCCTGGAGTGTACTAAGGGCTCCCTGGGAGACCCAGTACTTC.

This sequence joins TRBV2 and TRBJ1-5; 11 bases match TRBD1. CDR1 is SNHLY, CDR2 FYNNEI, per germline. The junction had 6 bases not matched to a gene; V was cut back by 10 bases and J by 7 bases. The CDR3 totals 13 residues. CDR3 coding DNA: TGTGCCACCTTGAGGGACAGGGGGCAGCCCCAGCATTTT. Translating gives CATLRDRGQPQHF.

The chain carries TRBV28 and TRBJ2-5; D is uncertain. The CDR3 extends over 13 amino acids. Germline V gives CDR1 MDHEN, CDR2 SYDVKM. Trimming took off 3 bases at V and 4 bases at J, with 9 bases between the two ends. The CDR3 DNA is TGTGCCAGCAGTTTGATCAGTCCAGAGACCCAGTACTTC. Translation: CASSLISPETQYF.

The chain recombines TRBV4-2 with TRBJ2-3; the D is unclear. Trimming shortened V by 3 bases and J by 11 bases, and 21 bases separated the two germline ends. The CDR3 contains 15 residues. From germline, CDR1 is LGHNA and CDR2 YNFKEQ. Here the CDR3 DNA reads TGTGCCAGCAGCCATGATCCGACCTTGCTTAGCTGGCAGTATTTT. It is translated as CASSHDPTLLSWQYF.

The gene calls are TRBV11-2 and TRBJ2-1; TRBD2 aligns across 12 bases. CDR3 length: 14 amino acids. With V trimmed by 3 bases and J by 7 bases, 1 base remained unmatched. The germline V gene has CDR1 SGHAT and CDR2 FQNNGV. CDR3 residues: CASSFGLAGNEQFF. The DNA for the CDR3 is TGTGCCAGCAGCTTCGGACTAGCGGGGAATGAGCAGTTCTTC.

The CDR3: CATSREDPTTSYEQYF. As DNA, the CDR3 is TGTGCCACCAGCAGAGAGGATCCTACCACGTCCTACGAGCAGTACTTC. V is TRBV15 and J is TRBJ2-7; D is unresolved. CDR1 is LNHNV and CDR2 is YYDKDF in the germline V gene (reference sequence). CDR3 length: 16 amino acids. The V and J ends lost 0 bases and 1 base respectively, with 13 bases between them.

The chain's CDR3 is CASSTRTGGYEQYF. The CDR3 nucleotides read TGTGCCAGCAGTACCCGGACAGGGGGCTACGAGCAGTACTTC. The gene calls are TRBV28 and TRBJ2-7; 10 bases align to TRBD1. V dropped 5 bases and J dropped 3; count of bases not matched to a gene: 4. Germline V gene sequence: CDR1 MDHEN, CDR2 SYDVKM. This CDR3 has 14 residues.

The V and J genes are TRBV4-1 and TRBJ2-7, with 7 bases fitting TRBD2. The CDR3 is 14 amino acids. CDR1 and CDR2 (germline): MGHRA, YSYEKL. Trimming took 3 bases from V and 7 from J; bases not matched to a gene: 9. The CDR3 loop is CASSQEWGEGEQYF. The DNA of the CDR3 is TGCGCCAGCAGCCAGGAGTGGGGGGAGGGTGAGCAGTACTTC.

The chain employs TRBV19 and TRBJ1-5; D not certain. The germline CDR1 and CDR2 sequences are LNHDA and SQIVND (reference sequence). This CDR3 is 13 amino acids long. V lost 3 bases, J lost 6 bases, and 9 bases lay in between. CDR3 sequence reads: CASSILRGQPQHF. As DNA, the CDR3 is TGTGCCAGTAGTATCCTTCGCGGTCAGCCCCAGCATTTT.

As concerns this clone: A junction end diverges from the germline sequence, so it may reflect a read error. The chain couples TRBV7-8 to TRBJ2-4, with D tentatively TRBD1 (6 bases). The CDR3 has 12 amino acids. Germline V lookup: CDR1 SGHVS, CDR2 FQNEAQ. The chain's CDR3 is CASGQQKNIQHF. The DNA for the CDR3 is TGTGCCAGCGGACAGCAAAAAAACATTCAGCACTTC.

The J gene is TRBJ2-5, the V gene TRBV5-1; tentatively, D is TRBD1 (5 bases). Between the trimmed V and J ends, which lost 1 base and 3 bases, there was a span of 10 bases. The CDR3 is made up of 14 amino acids. From germline, CDR1 is SGHRS and CDR2 YFSETQ. The CDR3 sequence: CASSLQGAEETQYF. The CDR3 region has the DNA TGCGCCAGCAGCTTGCAGGGTGCGGAAGAGACCCAGTACTTC.

CDR3 protein: CASSTRGRNTEAFF. The CDR3 nucleotides are TGTGCCAGCAGCACCAGGGGCAGGAACACTGAAGCTTTCTTT. V is TRBV5-4 and J is TRBJ1-1, with a weak D call TRBD1 (6 bases). The germline V and J ends were trimmed by 4 bases and 1 base, with 11 bases remaining between them. There are 14 residues in the CDR3. From germline, CDR1 is SGHNT and CDR2 YYREEE (reference sequence).

The chain employs TRBV2 and TRBJ1-1, with TRBD1 matching over 9 bases. The junction had 11 bases not matched to a gene; V was cut back by 8 bases and J by 1 base. Germline assignment: CDR1 SNHLY and CDR2 FYNNEI. This CDR3 region has 16 residues. CDR3 sequence reads: CASEGDRAIENTEAFF. CDR3 sequence (DNA): TGTGCCAGCGAGGGGGACAGGGCGATCGAGAACACTGAAGCTTTCTTT.

The chain joins TRBV28 to TRBJ2-1, with TRBD2 matching 9 bases. Trimming cost V 1 base and J 6 bases; bases outside gene matches: 4. Germline lookup yields CDR1 MDHEN and CDR2 SYDVKM. The CDR3 spans 15 residues. CDR3 nucleotide sequence: TGTGCCAGCAGTTTATTAGCGGGGGCCATCAATGAGCAGTTCTTC. Encoded protein: CASSLLAGAINEQFF.

For the CDR3, the DNA is TGTGCCTGGAGTGCCTTAAGCACAGATACGCAGTATTTT. This translates into CAWSALSTDTQYF. The chain is built from TRBV30 and TRBJ2-3; D gene ambiguous. The CDR3 sequence is 13 residues long. The V and J ends lost 1 base and 0 bases respectively, with 5 bases between them. CDR1 GTSNPN and CDR2 SVGIG come from the germline V gene (reference sequence).